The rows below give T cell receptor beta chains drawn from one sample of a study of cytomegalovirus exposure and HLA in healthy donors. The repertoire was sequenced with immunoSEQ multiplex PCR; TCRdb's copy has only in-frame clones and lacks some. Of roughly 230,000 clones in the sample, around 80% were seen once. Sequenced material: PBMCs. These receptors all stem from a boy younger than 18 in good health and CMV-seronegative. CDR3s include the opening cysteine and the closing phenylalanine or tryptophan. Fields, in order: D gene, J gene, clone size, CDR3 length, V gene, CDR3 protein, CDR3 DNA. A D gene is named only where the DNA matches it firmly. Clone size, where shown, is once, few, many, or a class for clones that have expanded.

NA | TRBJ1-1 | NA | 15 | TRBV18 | CASSPPGRDDTEAFF | TGTGCCAGCTCACCACCGGGGCGGGATGACACTGAAGCTTTCTTT
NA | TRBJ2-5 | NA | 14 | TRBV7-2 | CASSNSRGQETQYF | TGTGCCAGCAGTAATAGTCGCGGGCAAGAGACCCAGTACTTC
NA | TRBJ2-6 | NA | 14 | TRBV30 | CAWSRSSGANVLTF | TGTGCCTGGAGTCGCAGTTCTGGGGCCAACGTCCTGACTTTC
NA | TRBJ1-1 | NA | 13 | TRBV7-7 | CAEGESGNTEAFF | TGTGCTGAGGGGGAGTCCGGGAACACTGAAGCTTTCTTT
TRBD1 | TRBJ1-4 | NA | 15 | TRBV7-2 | CASSPRQGREEKLFF | TGTGCCAGCAGCCCCAGACAGGGCCGGGAGGAAAAACTGTTTTTT
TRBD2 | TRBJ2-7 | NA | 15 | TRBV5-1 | CASSLAGGRSYEQYF | TGCGCCAGCAGCTTGGCGGGGGGGCGCTCCTACGAGCAGTACTTC
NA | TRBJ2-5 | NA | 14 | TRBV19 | CASSESFSQETQYF | TGTGCCAGTAGTGAGAGTTTTTCCCAAGAGACCCAGTACTTC
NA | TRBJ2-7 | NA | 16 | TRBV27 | CASTPLGASSSYEQYF | TGTGCCAGCACCCCTTTAGGGGCCTCGAGCTCCTACGAGCAGTACTTC
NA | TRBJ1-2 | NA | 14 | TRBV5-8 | CASSGAGPRYGYTF | TGTGCCAGCAGCGGCGCAGGGCCCCGCTATGGCTACACCTTC
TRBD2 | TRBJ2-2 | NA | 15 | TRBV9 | CASSVSAGGTGELFF | TGTGCCAGCAGCGTTTCGGCGGGAGGAACCGGGGAGCTGTTTTTT
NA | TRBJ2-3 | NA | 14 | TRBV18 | CASSPRTRADTQYF | TGTGCCAGCTCACCGCGGACTCGAGCGGATACGCAGTATTTT
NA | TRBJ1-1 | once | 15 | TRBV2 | CASTPGLLSFSEAFF | TGTGCCAGCACCCCAGGCCTACTTTCCTTTTCTGAAGCTTTCTTT
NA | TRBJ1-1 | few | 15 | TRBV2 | CASRGLPEVETEAFF | TGTGCCAGCCGCGGACTGCCCGAGGTGGAAACTGAAGCTTTCTTT
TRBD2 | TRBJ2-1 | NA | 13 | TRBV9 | CASSVELFGGEFF | TGTGCCAGCAGCGTAGAGCTGTTCGGGGGGGAGTTCTTC
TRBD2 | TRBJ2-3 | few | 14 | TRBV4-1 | CASSQVLAVDTQYF | TGCGCCAGCAGCCAAGTTCTAGCGGTTGATACGCAGTATTTT
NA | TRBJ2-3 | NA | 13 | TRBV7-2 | CASARTGTDTQYF | TGTGCCAGCGCGAGGACTGGCACAGATACGCAGTATTTT
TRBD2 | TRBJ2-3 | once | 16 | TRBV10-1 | CASSKGTGGAGDTQYF | TGCGCCAGCAGTAAAGGTACCGGGGGGGCCGGAGATACGCAGTATTTT
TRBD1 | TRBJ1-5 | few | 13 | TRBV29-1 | CSVTDRGNQPQHF | TGCAGCGTTACCGACAGGGGCAATCAGCCCCAGCATTTT
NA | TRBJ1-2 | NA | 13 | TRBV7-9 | CASSLEEAGGYTF | TGTGCCAGCAGCTTAGAGGAGGCTGGTGGCTACACCTTC
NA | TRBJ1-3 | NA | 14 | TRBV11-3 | CASSLRGDGNTIYF | TGTGCCAGCAGCTTAAGAGGCGATGGAAACACCATATATTTT
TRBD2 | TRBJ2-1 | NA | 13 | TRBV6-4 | CASSDGTNNEQFF | TGTGCCAGCAGTGACGGGACTAACAATGAGCAGTTCTTC
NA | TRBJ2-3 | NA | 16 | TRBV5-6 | CASSWGGGGRPDTQYF | TGTGCCAGCAGCTGGGGTGGGGGGGGCAGACCAGATACGCAGTATTTT
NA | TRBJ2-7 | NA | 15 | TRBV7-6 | CASSLAQGASAEQYF | TGTGCCAGCAGCTTAGCGCAAGGGGCCTCCGCCGAGCAGTACTTC
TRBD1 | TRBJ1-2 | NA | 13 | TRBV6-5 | CASSQRTGLGYTF | TGTGCCAGCAGTCAGAGGACAGGGCTCGGCTACACCTTC
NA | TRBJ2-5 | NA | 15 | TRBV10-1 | CASSESGTQQETQYF | TGCGCCAGCAGTGAGTCGGGGACACAACAAGAGACCCAGTACTTC
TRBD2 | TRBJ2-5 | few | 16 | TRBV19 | CATTLQREFNGETQYF | TGTGCCACCACCCTCCAGCGGGAGTTTAACGGAGAGACCCAGTACTTC
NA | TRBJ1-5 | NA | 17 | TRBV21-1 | CDRAGWQGICGNQPQHF | TGTGATCGGGCTGGTTGGCAGGGGATTTGTGGCAATCAGCCCCAGCATTTT
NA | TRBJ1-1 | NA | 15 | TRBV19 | CASSTAGAGNTEAFF | TGTGCCAGTAGTACAGCGGGGGCCGGGAACACTGAAGCTTTCTTT
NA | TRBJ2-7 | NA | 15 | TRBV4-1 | CASSQEGEEGYEQYF | TGCGCCAGCAGCCAAGAGGGGGAGGAAGGCTACGAGCAGTACTTC
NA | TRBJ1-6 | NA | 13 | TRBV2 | CASVGTGGSPLHF | TGTGCCAGCGTCGGGACGGGGGGCTCACCCCTCCACTTT
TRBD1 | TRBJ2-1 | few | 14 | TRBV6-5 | CASMQGVTYNEQFF | TGTGCCAGCATGCAGGGGGTCACCTACAATGAGCAGTTCTTC
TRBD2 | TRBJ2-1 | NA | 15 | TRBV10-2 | CASSDIAGRYNEQFF | TGCGCCAGCAGTGACATAGCGGGGAGGTACAATGAGCAGTTCTTC
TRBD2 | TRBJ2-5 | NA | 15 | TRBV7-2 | CASSPTSGRGETQYF | TGTGCCAGCAGCCCGACTAGCGGGAGGGGAGAGACCCAGTACTTC
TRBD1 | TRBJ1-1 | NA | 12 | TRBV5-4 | CASSRTGSEAFF | TGTGCCAGCAGCCGGACAGGGAGTGAAGCTTTCTTT
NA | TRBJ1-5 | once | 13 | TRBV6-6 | CASEQGFYQPQHF | TGTGCCAGCGAGCAGGGGTTCTATCAGCCCCAGCATTTT
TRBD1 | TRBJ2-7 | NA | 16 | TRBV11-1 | CASSPSLGQGSYEQYF | TGTGCCAGCAGCCCTAGTCTGGGACAGGGATCTTACGAGCAGTACTTC
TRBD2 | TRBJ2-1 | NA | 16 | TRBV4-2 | CASSQASSGAYNEQFF | TGTGCCAGCAGCCAAGCGTCTAGCGGGGCCTACAATGAGCAGTTCTTC
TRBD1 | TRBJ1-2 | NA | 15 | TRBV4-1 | CASSQGGGLNYGYTF | TGCGCCAGCAGCCAAGGAGGGGGCCTTAACTATGGCTACACCTTC
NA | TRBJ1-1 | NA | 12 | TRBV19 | CASSRSGKKAFF | TGTGCCAGTAGCAGATCCGGGAAGAAAGCTTTCTTT
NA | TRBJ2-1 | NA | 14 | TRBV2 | CASRIGQGRNEQFF | TGTGCCAGCAGGATCGGGCAGGGGCGGAATGAGCAGTTCTTC
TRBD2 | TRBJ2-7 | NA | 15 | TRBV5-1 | CASSFGTSGFYEQYF | TGCGCCAGCAGCTTCGGGACTAGCGGATTCTACGAGCAGTACTTC
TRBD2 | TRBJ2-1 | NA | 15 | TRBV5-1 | CASSLLASGKNEQFF | TGCGCCAGCAGCTTGCTTGCTAGCGGGAAGAATGAGCAGTTCTTC
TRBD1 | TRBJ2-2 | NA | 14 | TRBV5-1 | CASSPSRTGGELFF | TGCGCCAGCAGCCCCTCTAGGACAGGCGGGGAGCTGTTTTTT
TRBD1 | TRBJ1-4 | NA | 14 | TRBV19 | CASSIGGQGFSLFF | TGTGCCAGTAGTATAGGGGGACAGGGGTTTTCTCTGTTTTTT
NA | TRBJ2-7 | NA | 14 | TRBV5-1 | CASSLGTTTYEQYF | TGCGCCAGCAGCTTGGGGACTACGACCTACGAGCAGTACTTC
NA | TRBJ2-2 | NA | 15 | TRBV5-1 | CASSLDIRYTGELFF | TGCGCCAGCAGCTTGGATATCAGATACACCGGGGAGCTGTTTTTT
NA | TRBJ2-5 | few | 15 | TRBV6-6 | CASSYPGSGQGTQYF | TGTGCCAGCAGTTACCCAGGGTCAGGTCAGGGGACCCAGTACTTC
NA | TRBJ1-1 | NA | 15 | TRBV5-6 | CASSSTPQGYTEAFF | TGTGCCAGCAGCTCTACTCCCCAGGGCTACACTGAAGCTTTCTTT
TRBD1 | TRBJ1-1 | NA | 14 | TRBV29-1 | CSVEDGDRYSEAFF | TGCAGCGTTGAAGATGGGGACAGATATTCAGAAGCTTTCTTT
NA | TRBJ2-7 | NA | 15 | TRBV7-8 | CASSLAEAGSYEQYF | TGTGCCAGCAGCTTAGCCGAGGCGGGAAGCTACGAGCAGTACTTC
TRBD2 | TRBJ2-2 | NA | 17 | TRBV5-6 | CASSLGAGGPGTGELFF | TGTGCCAGCAGCTTGGGAGCGGGAGGGCCTGGCACCGGGGAGCTGTTTTTT
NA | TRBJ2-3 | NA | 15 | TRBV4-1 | CASSQVAGTRDTQYF | TGCGCCAGCAGCCAAGTGGCAGGTACCCGAGATACGCAGTATTTT
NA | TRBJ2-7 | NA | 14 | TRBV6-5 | CASSYGFGIYEQYF | TGTGCCAGCAGTTACGGCTTTGGCATTTACGAGCAGTACTTC
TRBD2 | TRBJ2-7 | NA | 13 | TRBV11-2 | CASSPSGSGEQYF | TGTGCCAGCAGCCCTAGCGGGAGTGGGGAGCAGTACTTC
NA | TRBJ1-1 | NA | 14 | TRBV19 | CASRWGGVGTEAFF | TGTGCCAGTAGATGGGGGGGGGTAGGGACTGAAGCTTTCTTT